Listed below are T cell receptor beta chains from one sample, sequenced in a study of shared clonotypes between healthy human individuals. Libraries were prepared by immunoSEQ multiplex PCR; TCRdb keeps only in-frame clonotypes and omits some of them. The repertoire holds some 580,000 clones, roughly 98% seen once, with more than 0.3% in the top ten. The sequenced sample was naive CD8+ T cells sorted from blood. Every receptor here comes from a man aged 25-40 years in good health. The CDR3 runs from the conserved cysteine through the conserved F or W. The D gene is left open where the match is weak. For some rows the clone size is stated as once, few or many, or as a class when expanded; others skip it.

D,J,V,size,DNA,CDR3
-,TRBJ2-7,TRBV5-8,once,TGTGCCAGCAGCTTGGAGGGTTCCTACGAGCAGTACTTC,CASSLEGSYEQYF
-,TRBJ2-7,TRBV7-6,-,TGTGCCAGCAGCGACACCCCCGGGAGCTACGAGCAGTACTTC,CASSDTPGSYEQYF
-,TRBJ2-1,TRBV30,-,TGTGCCTGGAGTGGGGCTGAGCAGTTCTTC,CAWSGAEQFF
-,TRBJ1-3,TRBV4-1,-,TGCGCCAGCAGCCAGGGACATCGGAGCTCTGGAAACACCATATATTTT,CASSQGHRSSGNTIYF
-,TRBJ2-1,TRBV27,-,TGTGCCAGCAGTTTATCGCCGGATTACTACTCCTACAATGAGCAGTTCTTC,CASSLSPDYYSYNEQFF
-,TRBJ2-7,TRBV10-3,-,TGTGCCATCAGTGATCCCGACAGAAGATACGAGCAGTACTTC,CAISDPDRRYEQYF
TRBD1,TRBJ2-7,TRBV7-9,-,TGTGCCAGCAGTCGACAGGGGAACGAGCAGTACTTC,CASSRQGNEQYF
-,TRBJ2-2,TRBV5-4,-,TGTGCCAGCAGCAGTGCGGAGGGGGCCCTAAACACCGGGGAGCTGTTTTTT,CASSSAEGALNTGELFF
-,TRBJ2-1,TRBV28,-,TGTGCCAGCAGTTTAGGGGCATCCAGGTACAATGAGCAGTTCTTC,CASSLGASRYNEQFF
-,TRBJ1-4,TRBV11-2,-,TGTGCCAGCAGCTTAGATGGACCAGGGTATGAAAAACTGTTTTTT,CASSLDGPGYEKLFF
-,TRBJ2-1,TRBV28,-,TGTGCCAGCCGCCCTGGGGATGACGAGCAGTTCTTC,CASRPGDDEQFF
-,TRBJ1-5,TRBV28,-,TGTGCCAGCATTCCTCTCCCGGGCGGTCAGCCCCAGCATTTT,CASIPLPGGQPQHF
-,TRBJ2-6,TRBV4-3,-,TGCGCCAGCAGCCAAGATTTCACGGGCTCTGGGGCCAACGTCCTGACTTTC,CASSQDFTGSGANVLTF
-,TRBJ2-1,TRBV29-1,-,TGCAGCGTCCTGGGGGGCGGGAGTCCGGATGAGCAGTTCTTC,CSVLGGGSPDEQFF
TRBD2,TRBJ2-2,TRBV2,-,TGTGCCAGCGAGACTCGTCCCAGCGGGAGTCAAACCGGGGAGCTGTTTTTT,CASETRPSGSQTGELFF
-,TRBJ2-5,TRBV27,-,TGTGCCATCGGCAGCGGGCACCCAGAGACCCAGTACTTC,CAIGSGHPETQYF
-,TRBJ2-5,TRBV7-9,-,TGTGCCAGCAGCTTAGCTACCGGTCAGCAAGAGACCCAGTACTTC,CASSLATGQQETQYF
-,TRBJ2-7,TRBV30,-,TGTGCCTGGAGTCCAGAGGGAAGAGAGCAGTACTTC,CAWSPEGREQYF
-,TRBJ2-7,TRBV18,once,TGTGCCAGCTCACCTAGAACAGGAGGTTCTTACGAGCAGTACTTC,CASSPRTGGSYEQYF
TRBD1,TRBJ1-2,TRBV5-6,-,TGTGCCAGCAGCCCTTCAGGGGGCGAGGGCTACACCTTC,CASSPSGGEGYTF
TRBD2,TRBJ2-1,TRBV9,once,TGTGCCAGCAGCGTAGGCACTAGCGGGACCGATGAGCAGTTCTTC,CASSVGTSGTDEQFF
-,TRBJ1-1,TRBV28,-,TGTGCCAGCAGGCCTTGGGGGACCGACACTGAAGCTTTCTTT,CASRPWGTDTEAFF
-,TRBJ2-7,TRBV19,-,TGTGCCAGTAGTATAGAGCGCGGGGCTTCCTACGAGCAGTACTTC,CASSIERGASYEQYF
-,TRBJ1-5,TRBV6-5,-,TGTGCCAGCAGTTTCAGGGGTTATAGCAATCAGCCCCAGCATTTT,CASSFRGYSNQPQHF
TRBD2,TRBJ2-1,TRBV5-1,-,TGCGCCAGCAGCTCGGGAGGTTTCGGGGATGAGCAGTTCTTC,CASSSGGFGDEQFF
TRBD1,TRBJ1-5,TRBV19,-,TGTGCCAGTAGTCCCCGGGACAGCTCTCTACCCGATCAGCCCCAGCATTTT,CASSPRDSSLPDQPQHF
TRBD1,TRBJ2-2,TRBV2,-,TGTGCCAGCAGTGCCCCAAAGGGACAGGACAACACCGGGGAGCTGTTTTTT,CASSAPKGQDNTGELFF
-,TRBJ2-4,TRBV9,once,TGTGCCAGCAGCGGTCAGGGAAACATTCAGTACTTC,CASSGQGNIQYF
-,TRBJ2-7,TRBV7-9,-,TGTGCCAGCAGCTTAGCTAACAAATTCTACGAGCAGTACTTC,CASSLANKFYEQYF
TRBD1,TRBJ1-1,TRBV4-1,-,TGCGCCAGCAGCCTCTCGGGAGGGGGCGGCACTGAAGCTTTCTTT,CASSLSGGGGTEAFF
-,TRBJ2-7,TRBV14,-,TGTGCCAGCAGCCTGGGCCAGGTATACGAGCAGTACTTC,CASSLGQVYEQYF
-,TRBJ2-7,TRBV5-1,once,TGCGCCAGCAGGGGCGGAATAAGCTCCTACGAGCAGTACTTC,CASRGGISSYEQYF
TRBD2,TRBJ2-3,TRBV27,-,TGTGCCAGCAGTTTAAATAGCGGGAGTTCCGATACGCAGTATTTT,CASSLNSGSSDTQYF
TRBD1,TRBJ2-7,TRBV7-2,-,TGTGCCAGCAGCTTAGGCCCGGTTGGGACAGCCTCCTACGAGCAGTACTTC,CASSLGPVGTASYEQYF
TRBD2,TRBJ2-1,TRBV29-1,-,TGCAGCGTTGTTATTAGCGGGAGGCACAATGAGCAGTTCTTC,CSVVISGRHNEQFF
-,TRBJ2-4,TRBV19,-,TGTGCCAGTAGTGTCGCAACACTAGCCAAAAACATTCAGTACTTC,CASSVATLAKNIQYF
-,TRBJ2-2,TRBV19,-,TGTGCCAGTAGCAACAACCTCGCCCCCGGGGAGCTGTTTTTT,CASSNNLAPGELFF
TRBD2,TRBJ2-7,TRBV6-6,-,TGTGCCAGCAGTTATGTCACTAGCGGGAGTCTATACGAGCAGTACTTC,CASSYVTSGSLYEQYF
-,TRBJ2-4,TRBV5-4,-,TGTGCCAGCAGCCTATCCGGTGAGGGGGTAAACATTCAGTACTTC,CASSLSGEGVNIQYF
-,TRBJ2-7,TRBV7-9,-,TGTGCCAGCAGCCCGGATCAGGGGTACCCCTACGAGCAGTACTTC,CASSPDQGYPYEQYF
-,TRBJ2-1,TRBV29-1,-,TGCAGCGTTGAAGAGACCGGAGGCACCTACAATGAGCAGTTCTTC,CSVEETGGTYNEQFF
-,TRBJ2-7,TRBV5-5,-,TGTGCCAGCAGCTTTGACCAATACGAGCAGTACTTC,CASSFDQYEQYF
TRBD2,TRBJ2-7,TRBV28,-,TGTGCCAGCAGTCGGACTAGCGGGAAGGGCCCTTACGAGCAGTACTTC,CASSRTSGKGPYEQYF
TRBD2,TRBJ2-1,TRBV7-6,-,TGTGCCAGCAGCTCTCTGCGCGGGACTAGCGGGAGGAATGAGCAGTTCTTC,CASSSLRGTSGRNEQFF
-,TRBJ1-1,TRBV10-1,-,TGCGCCAGCAGCCGACAGCCCGGAGGGACTGAAGCTTTCTTT,CASSRQPGGTEAFF
TRBD2,TRBJ2-7,TRBV27,-,TGTGCCAGCAGTGCTACTAGCGGGAGGACGCACGAGCAGTACTTC,CASSATSGRTHEQYF
-,TRBJ1-5,TRBV27,-,TGTGCCAGCAGGCAGGGGTTAGGCAATCAGCCCCAGCATTTT,CASRQGLGNQPQHF
-,TRBJ1-2,TRBV5-1,-,TGCGCCAGCAGCCCACCTGGGATAGTTGATGGCTACACCTTC,CASSPPGIVDGYTF
TRBD1,TRBJ2-7,TRBV28,-,TGTGCCAGCAGCCCGGACAGGGCCCCGTACTTC,CASSPDRAPYF
TRBD2,TRBJ2-1,TRBV5-8,once,TGTGCCAGCAGCCCGAATATTTATTGGGAGGGGTCCTACAATGAGCAGTTCTTC,CASSPNIYWEGSYNEQFF
-,TRBJ1-1,TRBV16,-,TGTGCCAGCAGCCAGGGGGCTGAAGCTTTCTTT,CASSQGAEAFF
-,TRBJ2-6,TRBV5-4,-,TGTGCCAGCAGCTCCTTAGGCTCTGGGGCCAACGTCCTGACTTTC,CASSSLGSGANVLTF
-,TRBJ2-6,TRBV7-8,-,TGTGCCAGCAGCTCGGACGGATTCTCCGTCCTGACTTTC,CASSSDGFSVLTF
TRBD1,TRBJ1-2,TRBV9,-,TGTGCCAGCAGCGTAAGGGGACAGGGGAAAGGCTACACCTTC,CASSVRGQGKGYTF